This T cell receptor (beta chain) was documented in a study of CXCR3 chemokines and chemotherapy response in bladder cancer. This CDR3 region has 12 residues. CDR1 LNHDA and CDR2 SQIVND come from the germline V gene (reference sequence). V was cut by 6 bases and J by 5 bases, with 10 bases left in between. TCRdb reanalysed the PCR reads using MiXCR and keeps one entry per CDR3 protein. The sample lists 12,000 or so distinct CDR3 sequences; 9.5% to 15% were seen once. In this sample, this clonotype is medium-sized. The TCR was taken from a human donor with bladder cancer that did not respond to neoadjuvant chemotherapy. The genes are TRBV19 and TRBJ1-1; D is uncertain. Sampling was carried out from a patient whose treatment included neoadjuvant chemotherapy. The CDR3 region is CASSPRQTEAFF. The CDR3 DNA reads TGTGCCAGTAGCCCTCGGCAGACTGAAGCTTTCTTT.